This passage covers 15 T cell receptor beta chains from one sample sequenced in a study of CD8 T cells in Susac syndrome. The RNA input was roughly 0.45 to 1 ug, and it was reverse transcribed with random hexamers. TCRdb fed the immunoSEQ multiplex PCR reads into MiXCR, producing one record per CDR3 protein. The table records about 180,000 distinct CDR3 sequences, approximately 95% of them present only once. Sequenced material: CD4+ T cells from PBMCs. The receptors derive from a human donor with Susac syndrome.

The chain carries TRBV29-1 and TRBJ1-1; D perhaps matches TRBD1 (6 bases). V lost 6 bases and J lost 5, with 13 bases in between. The CDR3 runs 12 residues. Germline V CDR1 and CDR2: SQVTM, ANQGSEA. DNA of the CDR3: TGCAGCGTACAGGGAGGGGCGACTGAAGCTTTCTTT. The encoded protein is CSVQGGATEAFF.

This chain links TRBV9 with TRBJ1-5; TRBD1 might be the D (6 bases). V was shortened by 2 bases and J by 1 base, with 10 bases between the two germline ends. Germline V gene sequence: CDR1 SGDLS, CDR2 YYNGEE. The CDR3 is 15 amino acids. This CDR3 reads CASSVSQGSNQPQHF. The CDR3, as DNA: TGTGCCAGCAGCGTTTCACAGGGAAGCAATCAGCCCCAGCATTTT.

The chain joins TRBV12-3 or TRBV12-4 to TRBJ1-1; 11 nucleotides agree with TRBD1. The CDR3 contains 16 residues. V shed 7 bases and J 3 bases; nucleotides not matched to a gene: 10. The CDR3 DNA sequence: TGTGCCAGCACCGACCCTGGGGACAGGGGGTACACTGAAGCTTTCTTT. Its translation is CASTDPGDRGYTEAFF.

Only one count was recorded for this clonotype. This rearrangement joins TRBV29-1 to TRBJ2-1, with 11 nucleotides matching TRBD2. This CDR3 has 15 residues. V was pared by 3 bases and J by 4 bases, with 5 bases of the junction left unmatched. Germline V gene sequence: CDR1 SQVTM, CDR2 ANQGSEA. The CDR3 DNA reads TGCAGCGTTGATGGGCGACTAGCGGGATACAATGAGCAGTTCTTC. This translates into CSVDGRLAGYNEQFF.

The V and J genes are TRBV24-1 and TRBJ2-6; 9 nucleotides agree with TRBD1. The CDR3 is 17 residues long. Looked up from germline, CDR1 is KGHDR and CDR2 is SFDVKD. V trimming: 5 bases; J trimming: 0 bases; junction bases outside the gene matches: 4. In nucleotides, the CDR3 is TGTGCCACCAGTGCGGGACAGGGAGGCTCTGGGGCCAACGTCCTGACTTTC. Translated, it gives CATSAGQGGSGANVLTF.

V gene TRBV12-3 or TRBV12-4 combines with J gene TRBJ2-1, with D possibly being TRBD1 (5 bases). Trimming left V 5 bases short and J 6 bases short, with 17 bases between. This CDR3 comprises 15 residues. CDR3 sequence: CASSSTQGVGNEQFF. In DNA, the CDR3 is TGTGCCAGCAGTAGCACCCAGGGTGTCGGCAATGAGCAGTTCTTC.

The chain couples TRBV6-2 or TRBV6-3 to TRBJ1-1; unclear D gene. V was trimmed by 7 bases and J by 3 bases, leaving 24 bases between them. In germline, CDR1 is MNHEY, CDR2 SVGEGT. This CDR3 spans 17 amino acids. The CDR3 region has the DNA TGTGCCAGCACCAAACGGATGGAACAGCCGATACACACTGAAGCTTTCTTT. Residues: CASTKRMEQPIHTEAFF.

The chain uses TRBV19 and TRBJ2-1, with a weak D call TRBD2 (6 bases). The CDR3 totals 14 residues. Between the trimmed V and J ends, which lost 3 bases and 8 bases, there was a span of 14 bases. Germline CDR1 and CDR2: LNHDA and SQIVND (reference sequence). The CDR3 DNA reads TGTGCCAGTAGTATTCGAACTAGCAGGGATGAGCAGTTCTTC. Protein: CASSIRTSRDEQFF. Complete variable domain (other parts from reference TRBV19 and TRBJ2-1): DGGITQSPKYLFRKEGQNVTLSCEQNLNHDAMYWYRQDPGQGLRLIYYSQIVNDFQKGDIAEGYSVSREKKESFPLTVTSAQKNPTAFYLCASSIRTSRDEQFFGPGTRLTVL.

The chain combines TRBV5-1 with TRBJ2-3, with no clear D. CDR3 length: 14 amino acids. Germline V lookup: CDR1 SGHRS, CDR2 YFSETQ. Trimming pared 6 bases from V and 3 bases from J, leaving 14 bases between. CDR3 coding DNA: TGCGCCAGCACCATGGAGCCACAAACAGATACGCAGTATTTT. This encodes CASTMEPQTDTQYF.

V is TRBV20-1 and J is TRBJ2-1, with D possibly being TRBD2 (6 bases). Germline CDR1 and CDR2: DFQATT and SNEGSKA (reference sequence). This CDR3 has 16 amino acids. V gave up 3 bases and J gave up 5 bases, with 20 bases separating them. The CDR3 nucleotides are TGCAGTGCTAGTCTTGGGAGGAGGCTAGTGAACAATGAGCAGTTCTTC. Translation gives CSASLGRRLVNNEQFF.

V is TRBV10-3 and J is TRBJ2-5; maybe TRBD1 (6 bases). V lost 5 bases and J lost 4, with 14 bases in between. The CDR3 loop spans 14 amino acids. Germline values: CDR1 ENHRY, CDR2 SYGVKD. CDR3 in amino acids: CAISPQGNGETQYF. CDR3 DNA: TGTGCCATCAGTCCACAGGGAAACGGAGAGACCCAGTACTTC.

V gene TRBV20-1 combines with J gene TRBJ2-2, with a weak D call TRBD1 (5 bases). There are 13 residues in the CDR3. Germline V gene lookup returns CDR1 DFQATT and CDR2 SNEGSKA (reference sequence). The germline V and J ends were trimmed by 0 bases and 5 bases, with 7 bases remaining between them. CDR3 amino acids: CSAREQGTGELFF. In DNA form, the CDR3 reads TGCAGTGCTAGAGAGCAGGGTACCGGGGAGCTGTTTTTT.

The chain combines TRBV12-3 or TRBV12-4 with TRBJ1-1; D remains unclear. Trimming pared 2 bases from V and 6 bases from J, leaving 7 bases between. The CDR3 extends over 12 amino acids. The CDR3 reads CASSLQYPEAFF. CDR3 nucleotides: TGTGCCAGCAGTTTACAGTACCCTGAAGCTTTCTTT.

This rearrangement joins TRBV3-1 to TRBJ2-1; 10 nucleotides line up with TRBD2. V shed 4 bases, J shed 7 bases, and the junction held 4 bases outside the gene matches. Germline V lookup: CDR1 LGHDT, CDR2 YNNKEL (reference sequence). The length of the CDR3 is 14 residues. CDR3 sequence reads: CASSPRTSGNEQFF. In DNA, the CDR3 is TGTGCCAGCAGCCCTAGGACTAGCGGAAATGAGCAGTTCTTC.

In this sample, this clonotype turned up once. The chain is built from TRBV18 and TRBJ1-1; the D gene is possibly TRBD1 (5 bases). The ends were cut back, 8 bases at V and 2 bases at J, with 15 bases in the middle. The CDR3 spans 14 residues. CDR1 and CDR2 (germline): KGHSH, LQKENI. The CDR3 DNA follows: TGTGCCAGCACCTTCGGGGGAATAAACACTGAAGCTTTCTTT. This translates into CASTFGGINTEAFF. The variable domain in full, with the rest retrieved from reference TRBV18 and TRBJ1-1, is NAGVMQNPRHLVRRRGQEARLRCSPMKGHSHVYWYRQLPEEGLKFMVYLQKENIIDESGMPKERFSAEFPKEGPSILRIQQVVRGDSAAYFCASTFGGINTEAFFGQGTRLTVV.